The sequence of this TCR beta chain was determined in a study of graft-versus-host responses after intestinal transplantation. Background on the study: Each transplant was multivisceral, liver-intestinal, or isolated intestinal. Anti-thymocyte globulin served as induction for all recipients, who then took tacrolimus and steroids for approximately 3 years.

Germline CDR1 MNHNS, CDR2 SASEGT. The V gene end was trimmed by 2 bases and the J gene end by 3 bases; junction bases not matched to a gene: 3. This CDR3 has 15 amino acids. Study-wide results and limits: Researchers found peak circulating GvH clone levels linked to early post-transplant HvG declines. Within the allografts of patients who had graft-donor T cell macrochimerism, graft-versus-host to host-versus-graft clonal ratios were high.

In the case of this clone: Its target is unknown.

Assay used: immunoSEQ multiplex PCR; TCRdb lists only in-frame clones, some missing. This table holds under 90,000 clones, roughly 89% found once. This chain links TRBV6-1 with TRBJ2-1; TRBD1 agrees at 8 bases. This specimen was unstimulated CD8+ T cells sorted from spleen or lymph node cells, taken before transplant. This receptor was obtained from a human donor who was the organ donor for an intestinal transplant. DNA for the CDR3: TGTGCCAGCAGTGAATTGACAGGGGACTACAATGAGCAGTTCTTC. Translated: CASSELTGDYNEQFF.